This T cell receptor beta chain was captured by sequencing in a study of T cell changes during pregnancy in multiple sclerosis. Profiled with immunoSEQ multiplex PCR; TCRdb holds only in-frame clones, not every one. The repertoire holds about 73,000 clones, with almost 95% as singletons. Trimming removed 6 bases from V and 7 bases from J, with 18 bases in between. CDR3 length: 15 amino acids. Germline CDR1 is LNHDA and CDR2 is SQIVND (reference sequence). This TCR was recovered from a female donor in good health, enrolled as a control in a pregnancy study. The sequenced sample was peripheral blood, obtained in the third trimester of pregnancy. J is TRBJ1-4 and V is TRBV19, with D perhaps TRBD1 (6 bases). Written as DNA, the CDR3 is TGTGCCAGTAGCATCGCGGGGGCCGGGGGTGAAAAACTGTTTTTT. Protein product: CASSIAGAGGEKLFF. The variable domain in full, with the rest retrieved from reference TRBV19 and TRBJ1-4, is DGGITQSPKYLFRKEGQNVTLSCEQNLNHDAMYWYRQDPGQGLRLIYYSQIVNDFQKGDIAEGYSVSREKKESFPLTVTSAQKNPTAFYLCASSIAGAGGEKLFFGSGTQLSVL.